Below, 24 T cell receptor beta chains from the same sample are listed, as sequenced in a study of monozygotic twins with inflammatory bowel disease. Reprocessing the 5' RACE reads, TCRdb reports a single entry for every CDR3 protein and omits DNA. This repertoire includes just over 300,000 distinct CDR3 sequences. The source material was blood. Receptor source: a human donor with ulcerative colitis or Crohn's disease, or a healthy co-twin of an affected twin (not recorded which).

The chain links TRBV27 to TRBJ2-7; TCRdb's D call, TRBD2, is unchecked because there is no DNA. Germline V gene data show CDR1 as MNHEY and CDR2 as SMNVEV (reference sequence). The CDR3 loop spans 15 amino acids. CDR3 amino acids: CASSLLAGPPGEQYF.

The rearrangement uses TRBV19 and TRBJ2-3. In germline, CDR1 is LNHDA, CDR2 SQIVND (reference sequence). CDR3 length: 15 residues. CDR3: CASSPTQRGVDTQYF.

The chain recombines TRBV9 with TRBJ1-6. Germline CDR1 is SGDLS and CDR2 is YYNGEE. The CDR3 consists of 15 residues. CDR3 sequence: CASSVGRERNSPLHF.

The chain combines TRBV11-3 with TRBJ1-1. This CDR3 has 14 residues. Germline assignment: CDR1 SGHNT and CDR2 YENEEA. The CDR3 spells CASSLGSGSTEAFF.

The chain employs TRBV5-5 and TRBJ2-3. There are 14 residues in the CDR3. The germline gives CDR1 SGHKS, CDR2 YYEKEE (reference sequence). Here the CDR3 reads CASSLRSFGDTQYF.

This chain uses TRBV12-3 or TRBV12-4 with TRBJ2-5; lacking DNA, the TRBD1 call made by TCRdb goes unchecked. The CDR3 covers 14 residues. CDR3 region: CASSPGGKEETQYF.

This chain uses TRBV7-9 with TRBJ2-5; the D call from TCRdb, TRBD2, cannot be confirmed without DNA. CDR1 and CDR2 from the germline V gene are SEHNR and FQNEAQ (reference sequence). The CDR3 is 15 residues long. CDR3 sequence: CASSLVLAGGETQYF. Based on the CDR3 plus reference TRBV7-9 and TRBJ2-5, the full variable domain is DTGVSQNPRHKITKRGQNVTFRCDPISEHNRLYWYRQTLGQGPEFLTYFQNEAQLEKSRLLSDRFSAERPKGSFSTLEIQRTEQGDSAMYLCASSLVLAGGETQYFGPGTRLLVL.

The chain combines TRBV5-1 with TRBJ1-2; the TCRdb call, TRBD1, lacks DNA for checking. Per the germline V gene, CDR1 is SGHRS and CDR2 is YFSETQ. This CDR3 contains 15 residues. CDR3 in amino acids: CASSLAWDRDYGYTF.

The rearrangement uses TRBV7-6 and TRBJ1-6; lacking DNA, the TRBD1 call made by TCRdb goes unchecked. This CDR3 contains 14 residues. CDR1 and CDR2 from the germline V gene are SGHVS and FNYEAQ. CDR3 region: CASSSGTVWSPLHF.

This chain links TRBV3-1 with TRBJ2-1. Germline V CDR1 and CDR2: LGHDT, YNNKEL (reference sequence). The CDR3 is made up of 13 amino acids. The CDR3 is CASSQGVRYEQFF.

The chain joins TRBV9 to TRBJ2-4; with no DNA, the TCRdb D assignment of TRBD1 cannot be verified. The CDR3 is 14 residues long. Germline values: CDR1 SGDLS, CDR2 YYNGEE. CDR3 in amino acids: CASSVDQGQNIQYF.

J is TRBJ2-2 and V is TRBV5-1; the D call from TCRdb, TRBD1, cannot be confirmed without DNA. Germline V gene lookup returns CDR1 SGHRS and CDR2 YFSETQ. The length of the CDR3 is 15 residues. This CDR3 reads CASSAGRWEHGELFF.

This chain joins TRBV5-1 and TRBJ2-1; TCRdb's D gene call, TRBD1, goes unchecked for lack of DNA. The CDR3 spans 15 residues. The V gene's germline CDR1 is SGHRS and CDR2 YFSETQ. This chain's CDR3 is CASSWGTASYNEQFF.

The chain carries TRBV9 and TRBJ1-2. The germline gives CDR1 SGDLS, CDR2 YYNGEE. CDR3 length: 15 residues. The CDR3 sequence is CASSPEAPGTYGYTF.

The chain is built from TRBV14 and TRBJ1-2. Germline CDR1 and CDR2: SGHDN and FVKESK. The CDR3 extends over 14 amino acids. CDR3 sequence: CASSPLPANYGYTF.

CDR3 sequence reads: CASNRDPGYPQYF. The chain combines TRBV6-2 or TRBV6-3 with TRBJ2-5; checking the TCRdb D call of TRBD1 is not possible without DNA. Germline CDR1 reads MNHEY; CDR2 reads SVGEGT. This CDR3 comprises 13 residues.

CDR3 in amino acids: CASSFGPEAGGNEQYF. The chain uses TRBV7-2 and TRBJ2-7; TCRdb proposes TRBD2, but this gene call is untestable without DNA. CDR1 is SGHTA, CDR2 FQGNSA, per germline. The CDR3 length is 16 residues.

This chain uses TRBV12-3 or TRBV12-4 with TRBJ1-1; TCRdb names TRBD1, which stays unverified in the absence of DNA. The CDR3 is 12 amino acids. The CDR3 here is CASSYRGLEAFF.

CDR3 loop: CASSGSVMGEQYF. This sequence joins TRBV7-3 and TRBJ2-7; TCRdb's D call, TRBD2, is unchecked because there is no DNA. Germline V lookup: CDR1 SGHTA, CDR2 FQGTGA. The CDR3 is 13 amino acids.

The rearrangement links TRBV28 to TRBJ1-2; without DNA, the TCRdb call of TRBD1 cannot be checked. CDR3 size: 15 residues. Germline CDR1 reads MDHEN; CDR2 reads SYDVKM. CDR3 in amino acids: CASSLGLSPGVGYTF.

This chain uses TRBV12-3 or TRBV12-4 with TRBJ2-7; checking the TCRdb D call of TRBD2 is not possible without DNA. The CDR3 runs to 14 residues. The CDR3: CASSLSSGVHEQYF.

The genes are TRBV6-1 and TRBJ2-1; TCRdb's assignment of TRBD1 cannot be checked, as there is no DNA. Germline lookup yields CDR1 MNHNS and CDR2 SASEGT. CDR3 size: 16 residues. The CDR3 is CARVWILETANNEQFF.

The rearrangement uses TRBV6-1 and TRBJ1-2; TCRdb names TRBD1, which stays unverified in the absence of DNA. The length of the CDR3 is 15 residues. Germline assignment: CDR1 MNHNS and CDR2 SASEGT. This CDR3 is CASSDQPGQGSGYTF.

The chain recombines TRBV7-9 with TRBJ1-2; as DNA is missing, the TRBD1 call by TCRdb cannot be tested. The CDR3 runs to 15 residues. In germline, CDR1 is SEHNR, CDR2 FQNEAQ (reference sequence). CDR3 loop: CASSFDRGRERGYTF.